Listed here are 9 T cell receptor beta chains from one sample, sequenced in a study of neurological immune-mediated disorders. TCRdb used MiXCR to reprocess the 5' RACE reads, holding one entry per CDR3 protein. The sample lists roughly 42,000 distinct CDR3 sequences; approximately 15% were seen once. Noted time point: longitudinal time-point 3. Sequences were obtained from PBMCs. All receptors derive from a young man in good health.

In this sample, this clonotype turned up many times. The genes are TRBV29-1 and TRBJ2-5; 8 positions match TRBD2. The V gene end was trimmed by 3 bases and the J gene end by 5 bases; junction bases not matched to a gene: 8. The CDR3 length is 14 residues. Germline lookup yields CDR1 SQVTM and CDR2 ANQGSEA. The CDR3 here is CSVDEIQRGETQYF. The CDR3 nucleotides read TGCAGCGTTGACGAAATACAGCGGGGGGAGACCCAGTACTTC.

Concerning this clonotype: At one boundary the junction diverges from the germline segment, which might be a read error. CDR3 protein: CSVDSSERAQYF. CDR3 DNA: TGCAGCGTTGATTCGAGCGAGAGGGCCCAATACTTC. The chain links TRBV29-1 to TRBJ2-5, with D perhaps TRBD2 (5 bases). In germline, CDR1 is SQVTM, CDR2 ANQGSEA. The CDR3 loop spans 12 amino acids.

The V gene is TRBV19, the J gene TRBJ2-1; 8 bases map to TRBD2. This CDR3 is built from 14 residues. V lost 5 bases to trimming and J lost 8 bases; unmatched junction nucleotides: 8. The V gene's germline CDR1 is LNHDA and CDR2 SQIVND (reference sequence). CDR3 sequence (DNA): TGTGCCAGTAGTGCAACCGCGGGGGGCTATGAGCAGTTCTTC. Residues: CASSATAGGYEQFF.

This clonotype came up many times. V and J are TRBV20-1 and TRBJ2-5; no definite D call. The germline CDR1 and CDR2 sequences are DFQATT and SNEGSKA (reference sequence). The CDR3 totals 13 residues. Trimming took 3 bases from V and 2 from J, leaving 10 bases between them. This CDR3 reads CSASQTAQETQYF. The CDR3 DNA follows: TGCAGTGCTAGCCAGACGGCTCAAGAGACCCAGTACTTC.

This clonotype was seen at least ten times. This chain uses TRBV5-1 with TRBJ1-1, with D unclear. Per the germline V gene, CDR1 is SGHRS and CDR2 is YFSETQ. CDR3 size: 16 residues. V lost 0 bases and J lost 0, with 12 bases in between. The CDR3 loop is CASSLAGESMNTEAFF. In DNA form, the CDR3 reads TGCGCCAGCAGCTTGGCCGGGGAGTCTATGAACACTGAAGCTTTCTTT.

There are many counts of this clonotype. The J gene is TRBJ2-1, the V gene TRBV20-1; 8 bases map to TRBD1. Looked up from germline, CDR1 is DFQATT and CDR2 is SNEGSKA (reference sequence). This CDR3 has 15 residues. The J segment lost 6 bases and the V segment lost 3 bases, leaving 10 bases of the junction unmatched. CDR3 sequence (DNA): TGCAGTGCTAGCGAGGTGACAGGGGTTAGCAATGAGCAGTTCTTC. Encoded protein: CSASEVTGVSNEQFF.

This clonotype has at least ten counts. This chain uses TRBV9 with TRBJ2-2; no clear D. The CDR3 sequence is 17 residues long. Trimming removed 0 bases from V and 6 bases from J, with 18 bases in between. Germline CDR1 and CDR2: SGDLS and YYNGEE. The CDR3 is CASSVDYRAAEAGELFF. The CDR3 nucleotides are TGTGCCAGCAGCGTAGACTACCGGGCCGCCGAAGCCGGGGAGCTGTTTTTT.

The chain recombines TRBV7-6 with TRBJ1-4, with D unclear. This CDR3 contains 15 residues. Deletions cut 1 base from V and 5 bases from J, with 11 bases between. Germline V lookup: CDR1 SGHVS, CDR2 FNYEAQ. CDR3 loop: CASSLVTGRNEKLFF. The CDR3 DNA follows: TGTGCCAGCAGCTTAGTAACCGGGAGGAATGAAAAACTGTTTTTT.

This clonotype was found many times. The chain carries TRBV7-2 and TRBJ2-1; D not certain. Per germline, CDR1 SGHTA and CDR2 FQGNSA. Deletions cut 3 bases from V and 8 bases from J, with 8 bases between. The CDR3 totals 12 residues. The CDR3 nucleotides read TGTGCCAGCAGCTTCGACACGGATGAGCAGTTCTTC. This gives the protein CASSFDTDEQFF.